This TCR beta chain was captured by sequencing in a study of blood T cell repertoires in COVID-19 (dated by TCRdb to the early 2020s). For the wider study: Collaborator samples came from the United States, Italy and Spain and covered acute and convalescent phases of COVID-19. The material from the prospective study consisted of cDNA or gDNA derived from T cells, B-cell-depleted T cells, or PBMCs. Subjects who had been exposed to COVID-19, were actively infected with it, or had recovered from it provided the deeply sampled blood TCRbeta repertoires that made up the dataset. The repertoires were released in a freely available public database meant as a resource for research on the immune response to SARS-CoV-2. Samples came from the ongoing ImmuneRACE study (first 160 participants) plus 1,254 subjects from 6 global collaborators. Sample metadata almost always included a de-identified subject ID, COVID-19 status, age in years and sex. Where HLA class I and class II types were available, the types were taken from metadata supplied by the sample provider, not from assay-based typing.

The immunoSEQ Assay, a bias-controlled multiplex PCR, was used to amplify TCRbeta CDR3 regions from genomic DNA. The authors' pipeline ran thus. Within the assay, amplification of reference gene primers was used to estimate how many nucleated cells each sample contained. Sequence reads were collapsed and filtered to measure the absolute abundance of every unique TCRbeta CDR3 rearrangement. Productive Simpson clonality was computed per sample as the square root of Simpson's diversity index over productive rearrangements. TCRdb limited this immuneACCESS table to in-frame rearrangements with V and J called. A share of clones is missing; checked studies link under half to unresolved V genes, and the rest is unexplained. For V, J and clone size, that table is used; D and trimming come from the DNA. Here the sample has around 300,000 clones; nearly 90% occur a single time. Approximately 1% of the sample belongs to the ten largest clones.

The study at large found these results: The quantity of clinical and demographic metadata differed by source and by participant and was supplied without curation.

Enrolling through a virtual design, the prospective study's participants ranged in age from roughly 18 to 95 years and lived across some 23 United States geographic areas. To assign participants to cohorts, the prospective study relied on clinical history that participants themselves reported in a screening survey and a study questionnaire. Recovered participants in ImmuneRACE Cohort 3 were defined by two consecutive negative NP/OP PCR tests, clearance by a healthcare professional, or resolution of symptoms. Mobile phlebotomists in the prospective study collected whole blood, serum and a nasopharyngeal or oropharyngeal swab from every participant. Participants in the prospective study had the option to provide additional blood draws and questionnaires over an approximately two-month period. Before DNA extraction, blood samples from the prospective study were shipped at room temperature or frozen.

As regards this clone: Which antigen it targets is not known. No clone much larger than this one lies a single base away; base qualities are absent.

The germline V gene (reference sequence) sets CDR1 to SEHNR and CDR2 to FQNEAQ. The cysteine opens and the phenylalanine closes a CDR3 of 15 amino acids. CDR3 DNA is the only sequence kept; it has 45 bases, read in frame from the first base. The junction carries 14 bases between V and J, which are trimmed by 6 bases and 2 bases respectively. Sequencing used PBMCs or T cells enriched from blood (not recorded which). The V and J genes are TRBV7-9 and TRBJ1-5; the best D guess is TRBD1, with 6 bases matching. The source is a woman in her twenties or thirties who had recovered from COVID-19. The DNA sequence is TGTGCCAGCAGTCTTACGGCAGGGGGCAATCAGCCCCAGCATTTT. This translates into CASSLTAGGNQPQHF.